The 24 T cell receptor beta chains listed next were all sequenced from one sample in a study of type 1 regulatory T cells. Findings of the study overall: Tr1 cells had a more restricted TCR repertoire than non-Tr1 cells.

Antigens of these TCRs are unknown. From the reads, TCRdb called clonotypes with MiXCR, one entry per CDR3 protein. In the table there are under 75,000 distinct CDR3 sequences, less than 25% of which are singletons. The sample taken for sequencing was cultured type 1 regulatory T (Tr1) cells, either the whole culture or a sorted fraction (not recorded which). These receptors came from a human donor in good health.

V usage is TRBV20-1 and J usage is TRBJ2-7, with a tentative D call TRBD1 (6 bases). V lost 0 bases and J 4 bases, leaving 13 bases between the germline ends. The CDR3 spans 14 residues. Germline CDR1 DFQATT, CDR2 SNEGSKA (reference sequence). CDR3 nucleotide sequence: TGCAGTGCTAGAGATAGCAGGGGCCAATACGAGCAGTACTTC. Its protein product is CSARDSRGQYEQYF.

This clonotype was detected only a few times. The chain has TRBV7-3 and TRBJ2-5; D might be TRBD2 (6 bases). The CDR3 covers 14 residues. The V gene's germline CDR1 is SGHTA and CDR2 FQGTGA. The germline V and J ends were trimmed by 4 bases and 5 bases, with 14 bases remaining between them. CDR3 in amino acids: CASSSRPGRETQYF. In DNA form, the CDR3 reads TGTGCCAGCAGCTCTCGCCCTGGGAGGGAGACCCAGTACTTC.

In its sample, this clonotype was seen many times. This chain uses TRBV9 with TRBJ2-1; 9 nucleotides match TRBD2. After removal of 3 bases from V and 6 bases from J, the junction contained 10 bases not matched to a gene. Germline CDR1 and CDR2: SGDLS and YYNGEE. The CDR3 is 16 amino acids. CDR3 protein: CASSADSGRVGNEQFF. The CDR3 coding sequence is TGTGCCAGCAGCGCTGATAGCGGGAGAGTGGGCAATGAGCAGTTCTTC.

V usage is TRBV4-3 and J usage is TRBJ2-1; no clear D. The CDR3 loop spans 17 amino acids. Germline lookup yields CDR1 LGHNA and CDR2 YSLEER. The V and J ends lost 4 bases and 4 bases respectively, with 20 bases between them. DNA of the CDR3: TGCGCCAGCAGCCGCTTGGCCTCGATACCAAGGTACAATGAGCAGTTCTTC. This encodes CASSRLASIPRYNEQFF.

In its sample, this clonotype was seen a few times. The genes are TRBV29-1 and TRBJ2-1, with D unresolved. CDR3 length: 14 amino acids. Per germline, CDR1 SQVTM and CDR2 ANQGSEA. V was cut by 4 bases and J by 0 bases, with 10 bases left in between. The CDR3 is CSVVRAPSYNEQFF. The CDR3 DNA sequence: TGCAGCGTTGTTCGAGCGCCCTCCTACAATGAGCAGTTCTTC.

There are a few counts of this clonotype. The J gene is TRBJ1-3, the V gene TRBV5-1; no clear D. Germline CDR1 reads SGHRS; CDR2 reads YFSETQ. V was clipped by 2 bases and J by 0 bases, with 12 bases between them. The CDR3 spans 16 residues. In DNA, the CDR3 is TGCGCCAGCAGCTTTGGAGGCACTAGCTCTGGAAACACCATATATTTT. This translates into CASSFGGTSSGNTIYF.

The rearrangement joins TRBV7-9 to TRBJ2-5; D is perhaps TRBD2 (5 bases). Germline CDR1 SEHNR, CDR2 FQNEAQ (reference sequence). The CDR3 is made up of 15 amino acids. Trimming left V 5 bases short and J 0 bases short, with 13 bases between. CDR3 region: CASSPRGENQETQYF. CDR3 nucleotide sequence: TGTGCCAGCAGCCCCCGGGGTGAGAACCAAGAGACCCAGTACTTC.

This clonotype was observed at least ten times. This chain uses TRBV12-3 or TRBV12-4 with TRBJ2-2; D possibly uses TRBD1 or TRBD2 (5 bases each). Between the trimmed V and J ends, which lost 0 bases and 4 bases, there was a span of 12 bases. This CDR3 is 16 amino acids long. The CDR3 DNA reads TGTGCCAGCAGTTTAGCGCTGGGGGTGGGCACCGGGGAGCTGTTTTTT. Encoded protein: CASSLALGVGTGELFF.

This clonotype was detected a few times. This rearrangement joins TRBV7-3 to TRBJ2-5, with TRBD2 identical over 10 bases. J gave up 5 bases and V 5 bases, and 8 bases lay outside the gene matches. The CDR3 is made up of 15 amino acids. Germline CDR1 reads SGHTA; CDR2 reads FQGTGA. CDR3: CASSKSGRAGETQYF. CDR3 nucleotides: TGTGCCAGCAGCAAGAGCGGGAGGGCCGGGGAGACCCAGTACTTC. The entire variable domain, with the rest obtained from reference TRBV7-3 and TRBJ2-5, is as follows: GAGVSQTPSNKVTEKGKYVELRCDPISGHTALYWYRQSLGQGPEFLIYFQGTGAADDSGLPNDRFFAVRPEGSVSTLKIQRTERGDSAVYLCASSKSGRAGETQYFGPGTRLLVL.

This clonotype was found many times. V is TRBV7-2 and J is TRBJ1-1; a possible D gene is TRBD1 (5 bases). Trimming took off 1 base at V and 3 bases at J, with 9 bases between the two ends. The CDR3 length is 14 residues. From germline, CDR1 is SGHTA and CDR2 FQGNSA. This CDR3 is CASSLVAGDTEAFF. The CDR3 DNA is TGTGCCAGCAGCTTAGTTGCGGGGGACACTGAAGCTTTCTTT.

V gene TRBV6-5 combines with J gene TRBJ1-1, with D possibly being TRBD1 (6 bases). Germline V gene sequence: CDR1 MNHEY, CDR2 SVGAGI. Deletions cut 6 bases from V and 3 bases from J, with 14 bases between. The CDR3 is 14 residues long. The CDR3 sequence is CASSRQAHDTEAFF. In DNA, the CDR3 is TGTGCCAGCAGCCGACAGGCCCATGACACTGAAGCTTTCTTT.

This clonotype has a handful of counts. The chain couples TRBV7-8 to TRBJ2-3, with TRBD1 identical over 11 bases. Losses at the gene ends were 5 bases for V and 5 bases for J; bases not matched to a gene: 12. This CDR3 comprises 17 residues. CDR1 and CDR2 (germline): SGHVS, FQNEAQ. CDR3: CASSTRTGGVIVDTQYF. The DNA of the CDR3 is TGTGCCAGCAGCACCCGGACAGGGGGCGTCATCGTAGATACGCAGTATTTT.

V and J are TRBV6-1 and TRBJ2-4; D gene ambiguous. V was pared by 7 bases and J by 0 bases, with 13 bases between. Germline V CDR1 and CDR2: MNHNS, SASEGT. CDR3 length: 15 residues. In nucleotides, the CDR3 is TGTGCCAGCAATCAGGCACCGACAGCCAAAAACATTCAGTACTTC. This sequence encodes CASNQAPTAKNIQYF.

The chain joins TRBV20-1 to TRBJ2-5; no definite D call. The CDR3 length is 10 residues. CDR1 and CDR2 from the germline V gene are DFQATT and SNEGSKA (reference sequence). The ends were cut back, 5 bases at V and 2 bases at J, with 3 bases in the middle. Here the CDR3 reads CSAGQETQYF. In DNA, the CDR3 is TGCAGTGCTGGACAAGAGACCCAGTACTTC.

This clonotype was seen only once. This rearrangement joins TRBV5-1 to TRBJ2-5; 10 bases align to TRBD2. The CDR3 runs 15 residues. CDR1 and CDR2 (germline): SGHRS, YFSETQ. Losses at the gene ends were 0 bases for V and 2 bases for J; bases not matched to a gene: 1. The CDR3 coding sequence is TGCGCCAGCAGCTTGGAACTAGCGGGACAAGAGACCCAGTACTTC. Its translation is CASSLELAGQETQYF.

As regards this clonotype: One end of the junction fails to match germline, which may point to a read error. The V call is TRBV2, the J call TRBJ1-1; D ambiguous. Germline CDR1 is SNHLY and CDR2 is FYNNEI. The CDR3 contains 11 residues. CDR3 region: CASSYLTGAFF. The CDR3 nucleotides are TGTGCCAGCAGCTATTTAACTGGAGCTTTCTTT.

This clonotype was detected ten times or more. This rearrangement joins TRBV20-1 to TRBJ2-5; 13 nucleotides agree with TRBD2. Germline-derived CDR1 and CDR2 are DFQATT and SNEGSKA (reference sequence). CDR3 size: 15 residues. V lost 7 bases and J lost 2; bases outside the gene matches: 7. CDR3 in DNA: TGCAGTGGTGACCCGGGACTAGCGGGGCAAGAGACCCAGTACTTC. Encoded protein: CSGDPGLAGQETQYF.

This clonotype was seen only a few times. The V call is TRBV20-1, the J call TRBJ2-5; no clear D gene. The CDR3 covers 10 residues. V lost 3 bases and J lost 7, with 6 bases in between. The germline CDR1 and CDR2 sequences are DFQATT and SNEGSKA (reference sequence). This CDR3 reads CSASSGTQYF. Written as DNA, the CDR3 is TGCAGTGCTAGTTCTGGGACCCAGTACTTC.

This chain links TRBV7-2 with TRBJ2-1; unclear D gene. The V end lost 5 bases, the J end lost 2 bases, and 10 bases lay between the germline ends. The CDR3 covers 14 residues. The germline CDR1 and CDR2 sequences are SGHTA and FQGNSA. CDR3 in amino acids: CASSPQDAYNEQFF. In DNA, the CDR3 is TGTGCCAGCAGCCCCCAGGACGCCTACAATGAGCAGTTCTTC.

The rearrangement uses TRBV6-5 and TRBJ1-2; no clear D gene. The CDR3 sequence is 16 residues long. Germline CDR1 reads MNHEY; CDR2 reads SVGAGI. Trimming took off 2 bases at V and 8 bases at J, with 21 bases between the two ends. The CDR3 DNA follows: TGTGCCAGCAGTTACACGACGGTCGAGACCTCAAGGGGCTACACCTTC. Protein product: CASSYTTVETSRGYTF.

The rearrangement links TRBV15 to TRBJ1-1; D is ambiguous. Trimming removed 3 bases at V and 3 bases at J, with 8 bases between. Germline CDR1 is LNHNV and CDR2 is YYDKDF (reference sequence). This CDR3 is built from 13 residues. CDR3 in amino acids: CATSSMLYTEAFF. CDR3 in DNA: TGTGCCACCAGCAGTATGTTGTACACTGAAGCTTTCTTT.

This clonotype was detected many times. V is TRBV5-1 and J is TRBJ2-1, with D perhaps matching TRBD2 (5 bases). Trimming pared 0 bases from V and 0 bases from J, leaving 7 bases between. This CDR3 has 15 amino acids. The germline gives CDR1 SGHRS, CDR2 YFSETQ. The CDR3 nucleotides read TGCGCCAGCAGCTTGGTAGCGAACTCCTACAATGAGCAGTTCTTC. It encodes CASSLVANSYNEQFF.

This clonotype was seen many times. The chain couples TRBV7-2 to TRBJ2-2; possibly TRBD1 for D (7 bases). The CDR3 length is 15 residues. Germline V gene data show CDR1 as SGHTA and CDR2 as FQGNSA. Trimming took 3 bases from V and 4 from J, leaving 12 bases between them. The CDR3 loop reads CASSLNRGGTGELFF. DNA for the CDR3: TGTGCCAGCAGCTTGAACAGGGGAGGCACCGGGGAGCTGTTTTTT.

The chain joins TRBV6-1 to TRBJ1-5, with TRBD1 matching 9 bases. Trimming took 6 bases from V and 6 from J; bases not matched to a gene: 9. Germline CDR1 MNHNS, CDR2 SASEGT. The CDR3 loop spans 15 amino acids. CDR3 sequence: CASRMGQGNAQPQHF. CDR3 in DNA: TGTGCCAGCAGGATGGGACAGGGTAACGCTCAGCCCCAGCATTTT.